These 15 T cell receptor beta chains were sequenced from one sample in a study of T cell responses to AZD1222 COVID-19 vaccine. Repertoires were generated with immunoSEQ multiplex PCR, while TCRdb's copy carries only in-frame clones and drops some. The table lists approximately 140,000 clones, roughly nine tenths of them singletons, with 1.6% in the top ten. Sequences were derived from peripheral blood, sampled 28 days after the second AZD1222 dose. These receptors all stem from an adult who received the AZD1222 COVID-19 vaccine.

The genes are TRBV30 and TRBJ1-1, with a weak D call TRBD1 (5 bases). This CDR3 region has 12 residues. The germline gives CDR1 GTSNPN, CDR2 SVGIG (reference sequence). Deletions cut 8 bases from V and 7 bases from J, with 17 bases between. This CDR3 reads CAHSAQGNEAFF. CDR3 nucleotide sequence: TGTGCCCACTCCGCCCAGGGCAATGAAGCTTTCTTT. The whole variable domain, filled in from reference TRBV30 and TRBJ1-1, reads SQTIHQWPATLVQPVGSPLSLECTVEGTSNPNLYWYRQAAGRGLQLLFYSVGIGQISSEVPQNLSASRPQDRQFILSSKKLLLSDSGFYLCAHSAQGNEAFFGQGTRLTVV.

V gene TRBV5-6 combines with J gene TRBJ1-6, with TRBD1 as a possible D gene (5 bases). CDR1 is SGHDT, CDR2 YYEEEE, per germline. Between the trimmed V and J ends, which lost 2 bases and 8 bases, there was a span of 20 bases. The CDR3 runs 17 residues. CDR3: CASSLTQSGLGDSPLHF. The CDR3 bases are TGTGCCAGCAGCTTAACGCAGTCGGGGCTCGGAGATTCACCCCTCCACTTT.

This clone is categorized as medium-sized (0.01 to 0.1%). The chain links TRBV10-2 to TRBJ2-1; D unresolved. The V end lost 5 bases, the J end lost 1 base, and 9 bases lay between the germline ends. CDR1 is WSHSY, CDR2 SAAADI, per germline. This CDR3 region has 14 residues. The DNA for the CDR3 is TGCGCCAGCAGTACGGCAGTGTCCTACAATGAGCAGTTCTTC. Amino acid sequence: CASSTAVSYNEQFF.

V usage is TRBV19 and J usage is TRBJ2-7, with 10 bases matching TRBD2. Germline V lookup: CDR1 LNHDA, CDR2 SQIVND (reference sequence). This CDR3 is built from 15 residues. The ends lost 2 bases at V and 7 bases at J; junction bases unmatched: 8. Here the CDR3 DNA reads TGTGCCAGTAGTATACTCGGCCTAGCGGGAGAAGAGCAGTACTTC. It specifies CASSILGLAGEEQYF.

The V call is TRBV5-4, the J call TRBJ2-7, with D hard to call. The germline CDR1 and CDR2 sequences are SGHNT and YYREEE (reference sequence). The length of the CDR3 is 13 residues. The germline V and J ends were trimmed by 4 bases and 3 bases, with 11 bases remaining between them. For the CDR3, the DNA is TGTGCCAGCAGCGCTGGACGGAGCTACGAGCAGTACGTC. Amino acid sequence: CASSAGRSYEQYV.

V and J are TRBV10-3 and TRBJ2-1, with 10 bases lining up with TRBD2. Per the germline V gene, CDR1 is ENHRY and CDR2 is SYGVKD. The CDR3 has 18 residues. J gave up 0 bases and V 5 bases, and 10 bases lay outside the gene matches. CDR3 residues: CAISRGLAEQSSYNEQFF. The CDR3 DNA reads TGTGCCATCAGTCGTGGACTAGCGGAACAGAGCTCCTACAATGAGCAGTTCTTC.

The chain couples TRBV7-2 to TRBJ2-7; D possibly matches TRBD1 or TRBD2 (6 bases each). The CDR3 length is 15 residues. V was cut by 1 base and J by 6 bases, with 16 bases left in between. CDR1 is SGHTA and CDR2 is FQGNSA in the germline V gene. CDR3 DNA sequence: TGTGCCAGCAGCTTAGGTGGTGGAGGGGGGCGCGAGCAGTACTTC. This encodes CASSLGGGGGREQYF.

The chain employs TRBV6-6 and TRBJ1-5, with 9 bases that match TRBD1. The CDR3 is made up of 14 amino acids. Trimming at V came to 5 bases and at J to 2 bases, leaving 1 base not matched to a gene. Germline V gives CDR1 MNHNY, CDR2 SVGAGI (reference sequence). The CDR3 DNA follows: TGTGCCAGCAGTCGGACAGGGGGCAATCAGCCCCAGCATTTT. Its translation: CASSRTGGNQPQHF.

This clone was picked up one time. The rearrangement uses TRBV18 and TRBJ2-7; 8 nucleotides align to TRBD2. The CDR3 totals 17 residues. With V trimmed by 3 bases and J by 3 bases, 13 bases remained unmatched. Germline CDR1 and CDR2: KGHSH and LQKENI. The CDR3 nucleotides are TGTGCCAGCTCACCCGGGTCCCCGGGAGGGCTACACTACGAGCAGTACTTC. This sequence encodes CASSPGSPGGLHYEQYF.

The CDR3 reads CASTPRGSAKNIQYF. The CDR3 nucleotides are TGTGCCAGCACCCCGCGGGGTTCGGCCAAAAACATTCAGTACTTC. The chain links TRBV6-2 or TRBV6-3 to TRBJ2-4; maybe TRBD2 (6 bases). V gave up 7 bases and J gave up 1 base, with 14 bases separating them. Germline V gene data show CDR1 as MNHEY and CDR2 as SVGEGT. This CDR3 contains 15 residues.

V usage is TRBV10-3 and J usage is TRBJ1-3; no clear D. Trimming shortened V by 8 bases and J by 1 base, and 3 bases separated the two germline ends. The CDR3 is made up of 11 amino acids. Germline loops: CDR1 ENHRY, CDR2 SYGVKD. CDR3 loop: CAIGSGNTIYF. CDR3 nucleotide sequence: TGTGCCATCGGGTCTGGAAACACCATATATTTT.

V and J are TRBV11-2 and TRBJ2-7, with TRBD1 matching over 9 bases. The ends lost 5 bases at V and 0 bases at J; junction bases unmatched: 11. Germline loops: CDR1 SGHAT, CDR2 FQNNGV. The CDR3 is made up of 17 amino acids. In DNA form, the CDR3 reads TGTGCCAGCAGCGCTTATCCGGGACAGGGAAACTCCTACGAGCAGTACTTC. As protein: CASSAYPGQGNSYEQYF.

This clone came up once. The chain combines TRBV7-9 with TRBJ2-1; tentatively, D is TRBD2 (6 bases). The germline V gene has CDR1 SEHNR and CDR2 FQNEAQ (reference sequence). The CDR3 contains 12 residues. V gave up 4 bases and J gave up 9 bases, with 10 bases separating them. The CDR3 here is CASSSLALEQFF. The CDR3 DNA is TGTGCCAGCAGCTCTCTAGCGCTTGAGCAGTTCTTC.

V and J are TRBV28 and TRBJ2-1, with D possibly being TRBD2 (6 bases). The germline V gene has CDR1 MDHEN and CDR2 SYDVKM. This CDR3 is 14 amino acids long. V was pared by 7 bases and J by 7 bases, with 17 bases between. The CDR3 reads CASTWRAARNEQFF. The CDR3 bases are TGTGCCAGCACTTGGAGGGCCGCTCGGAATGAGCAGTTCTTC. The variable domain in full, with the rest retrieved from reference TRBV28 and TRBJ2-1, is DVKVTQSSRYLVKRTGEKVFLECVQDMDHENMFWYRQDPGLGLRLIYFSYDVKMKEKGDIPEGYSVSREKKERFSLILESASTNQTSMYLCASTWRAARNEQFFGPGTRLTVL.

This chain connects TRBV5-6 to TRBJ1-1; D remains unclear. Looked up from germline, CDR1 is SGHDT and CDR2 is YYEEEE. The CDR3 is made up of 15 amino acids. V lost 6 bases, J lost 0 bases, and 15 bases lay in between. The CDR3, as DNA: TGTGCCAGCACCCCTCGAGGACTTCTGAACACTGAAGCTTTCTTT. It encodes CASTPRGLLNTEAFF.